These T cell receptor beta chains were read from a single sample in a study of blood T cell repertoires in COVID-19. The assay was immunoSEQ multiplex PCR, and TCRdb's table has in-frame clones only and misses some. The repertoire holds 30,000 or so clones, with 89% as singletons. Sequencing used peripheral blood. The receptor source for this set is a human donor in a cohort sampled during active COVID-19. The CDR3 runs from the conserved cysteine through the conserved F or W. The D gene is left open where the match is weak. Clone size is stated in some rows and not others, as once, few, many or a class when expanded.

cdr3_length: 14
v_call: TRBV7-2
j_call: TRBJ2-3
clone_size: .
d_call: .
cdr3_aa: CASSTPLGSDTQYF
cdr3_nt: TGTGCCAGCAGCACCCCTCTAGGTTCCGATACGCAGTATTTT

cdr3_length: 15
v_call: TRBV6-5
j_call: TRBJ2-5
clone_size: .
d_call: TRBD1
cdr3_aa: CASSKTGTGTRDQYF
cdr3_nt: TGTGCCAGCAGTAAGACCGGGACAGGGACTCGGGACCAGTACTTC

cdr3_length: 14
v_call: TRBV21-1
j_call: TRBJ1-2
clone_size: .
d_call: .
cdr3_aa: CASSKGRAGDGYTF
cdr3_nt: TGTGCCAGCAGCAAAGGAAGGGCAGGGGATGGCTACACCTTC

cdr3_length: 14
v_call: TRBV4-1
j_call: TRBJ2-7
clone_size: few
d_call: .
cdr3_aa: CASSQADSPYEQYF
cdr3_nt: TGCGCCAGCAGCCAAGCCGACAGCCCCTACGAGCAGTACTTC

cdr3_length: 17
v_call: TRBV3-1/TRBV3-2
j_call: TRBJ2-3
clone_size: .
d_call: TRBD2
cdr3_aa: CASSQNLAGGSTDTQYF
cdr3_nt: TGTGCCAGCAGCCAAAATTTAGCGGGGGGATCCACAGATACGCAGTATTTT

cdr3_length: 12
v_call: TRBV12-3/TRBV12-4
j_call: TRBJ2-2
clone_size: .
d_call: .
cdr3_aa: CASTGNTGELFF
cdr3_nt: TGTGCCAGCACAGGGAACACCGGGGAGCTGTTTTTT

cdr3_length: 13
v_call: TRBV7-3
j_call: TRBJ2-5
clone_size: .
d_call: TRBD2
cdr3_aa: CASSFGLAETQYF
cdr3_nt: TGTGCCAGCAGCTTCGGACTAGCGGAGACCCAGTACTTC

cdr3_length: 14
v_call: TRBV6-2/TRBV6-3
j_call: TRBJ1-2
clone_size: .
d_call: .
cdr3_aa: CASSQEGRNYGYTF
cdr3_nt: TGTGCCAGCAGTCAGGAAGGTCGCAACTATGGCTACACCTTC

cdr3_length: 12
v_call: TRBV30
j_call: TRBJ2-7
clone_size: .
d_call: .
cdr3_aa: CAWRSLASGQYF
cdr3_nt: TGTGCCTGGAGGTCTCTAGCGTCTGGGCAGTACTTC

cdr3_length: 14
v_call: TRBV28
j_call: TRBJ2-7
clone_size: .
d_call: TRBD1
cdr3_aa: CASSSPTGVYEQYF
cdr3_nt: TGTGCCAGCAGCAGCCCCACAGGGGTCTACGAGCAGTACTTC

cdr3_length: 19
v_call: TRBV19
j_call: TRBJ2-6
clone_size: .
d_call: .
cdr3_aa: CASTQIARDKYSGANVLTF
cdr3_nt: TGTGCCAGTACCCAAATCGCCCGGGACAAATACTCTGGGGCCAACGTCCTGACTTTC

cdr3_length: 13
v_call: TRBV4-3
j_call: TRBJ1-6
clone_size: .
d_call: .
cdr3_aa: CASSQERDSPLHF
cdr3_nt: TGCGCCAGCAGCCAAGAACGGGATTCACCCCTCCACTTT

cdr3_length: 11
v_call: TRBV20-1
j_call: TRBJ1-1
clone_size: .
d_call: .
cdr3_aa: CSAASGHEAFF
cdr3_nt: TGCAGTGCAGCCTCGGGACACGAAGCTTTCTTT

cdr3_length: 15
v_call: TRBV11-3
j_call: TRBJ2-1
clone_size: .
d_call: .
cdr3_aa: CASSLGGLSYNEQFF
cdr3_nt: TGTGCCAGCAGCTTGGGGGGTCTCTCCTACAATGAGCAGTTCTTC

cdr3_length: 16
v_call: TRBV9
j_call: TRBJ2-3
clone_size: .
d_call: TRBD1
cdr3_aa: CASSVEETGATDTQYF
cdr3_nt: TGTGCCAGCAGCGTAGAGGAGACAGGGGCCACAGATACGCAGTATTTT

cdr3_length: 12
v_call: TRBV19
j_call: TRBJ1-5
clone_size: .
d_call: .
cdr3_aa: CASKTGNQPQHF
cdr3_nt: TGTGCCAGTAAGACAGGCAATCAGCCCCAGCATTTT

cdr3_length: 14
v_call: TRBV6-2/TRBV6-3
j_call: TRBJ1-2
clone_size: .
d_call: TRBD1
cdr3_aa: CASSYTDRAYGYTF
cdr3_nt: TGTGCCAGCAGTTACACGGACAGGGCCTATGGCTACACCTTC